Below, 22 T cell receptor beta chains from the same sample are listed, as sequenced in a study of vaccination effects on CD4 cells after COVID-19. Their cognate antigens are unknown. Sequenced by immunoSEQ multiplex PCR; TCRdb stores in-frame clones only, minus some. Here the sample spans 25,000 to 35,000 clones, more than 60% being singletons. Expansion of antigen-specific CD4+ T cells with viral peptide pools was carried out by the ViraFEST assay before sequencing. Researchers isolated CD4+ T cells once approximately eleven days of culture had elapsed. It was between March and December 2020 that the person had a SARS-CoV-2 infection confirmed by PCR. The sequencing here drew on CD4+ T cells from PBMCs cultured with a peptide pool, taken before COVID-19 vaccination. The source is a human donor who had a prior SARS-CoV-2 infection.

This rearrangement joins TRBV5-1 to TRBJ2-2; D might be TRBD2 (5 bases). Trimming removed 3 bases from V and 5 bases from J, with 11 bases in between. Germline V gene data show CDR1 as SGHRS and CDR2 as YFSETQ. The CDR3 runs to 14 residues. CDR3 sequence reads: CASSSGSGTGELFF. CDR3 coding DNA: TGCGCCAGCAGCTCGGGATCCGGGACCGGGGAGCTGTTTTTT.

V is TRBV28 and J is TRBJ2-6; D is undetermined. From germline, CDR1 is MDHEN and CDR2 SYDVKM. CDR3 length: 14 residues. V lost 8 bases and J lost 0, with 8 bases in between. The CDR3 DNA is TGTGCCAGCCTGCCGCGCTCTGGGGCCAACGTCCTGACTTTC. Its translation: CASLPRSGANVLTF.

This rearrangement joins TRBV20-1 to TRBJ2-7, with D uncertain. Germline V lookup: CDR1 DFQATT, CDR2 SNEGSKA (reference sequence). The CDR3 contains 12 residues. V was clipped by 3 bases and J by 4 bases, with 10 bases between them. The CDR3 protein is CSASQDRYEQYF. CDR3 bases: TGCAGTGCTAGTCAGGATCGGTACGAGCAGTACTTC.

The chain has TRBV5-4 and TRBJ2-7, with 10 bases identical to TRBD1. V was pared by 4 bases and J by 2 bases, with 6 bases of the junction left unmatched. The CDR3 contains 15 residues. Germline values: CDR1 SGHNT, CDR2 YYREEE (reference sequence). The CDR3 loop is CASSPPGTGAYEQYF. The CDR3 DNA follows: TGTGCCAGCAGCCCCCCCGGGACAGGGGCCTACGAGCAGTACTTC.

The genes are TRBV2 and TRBJ1-1, with 10 bases fitting TRBD1. The CDR3 totals 15 residues. Germline lookup yields CDR1 SNHLY and CDR2 FYNNEI. V lost 8 bases, J lost 5 bases, and 11 bases stayed unmatched. The DNA of the CDR3 is TGTGCCAGCGGGGTACTTGGGACAGGGGAGACTGAAGCTTTCTTT. This gives the protein CASGVLGTGETEAFF.

V is TRBV10-3 and J is TRBJ2-5; D is ambiguous. This CDR3 is 17 amino acids long. Germline CDR1 ENHRY, CDR2 SYGVKD. Trimming cost V 0 bases and J 4 bases, with 18 bases left between them. The CDR3 nucleotides read TGTGCCATCAGTGAGTCGAAGGTTCCGACCTATCCAGAGACCCAGTACTTC. Translation gives CAISESKVPTYPETQYF.

The chain employs TRBV6-1 and TRBJ2-7; D is perhaps TRBD1 (5 bases). Germline V lookup: CDR1 MNHNS, CDR2 SASEGT. The CDR3 runs 16 residues. Trimming pared 2 bases from V and 6 bases from J, leaving 20 bases between. In DNA form, the CDR3 reads TGTGCCAGCAGTGAAAAATTGGGTCAGGGCGGATTCGAGCAGTACTTC. Its translation is CASSEKLGQGGFEQYF.

This clone has only one observation. The rearrangement links TRBV5-1 to TRBJ1-1; D unclear. The CDR3 loop spans 13 amino acids. Germline CDR1 and CDR2: SGHRS and YFSETQ. V lost 0 bases and J lost 0, with 3 bases in between. The CDR3 protein is CASSLGVNTEAFF. As DNA, the CDR3 is TGCGCCAGCAGCTTGGGGGTGAACACTGAAGCTTTCTTT.

This chain joins TRBV30 and TRBJ2-3; tentative D call: TRBD2 (6 bases). This CDR3 is 16 amino acids long. Germline values: CDR1 GTSNPN, CDR2 SVGIG (reference sequence). V was shortened by 0 bases and J by 3 bases, with 16 bases between the two germline ends. Here the CDR3 DNA reads TGTGCCTGGAGTGTACATCTGGCGGGGTATACAGATACGCAGTATTTT. Amino acid sequence: CAWSVHLAGYTDTQYF.

The chain uses TRBV4-1 and TRBJ1-1; 8 bases match TRBD1. V lost 3 bases to trimming and J lost 3 bases; unmatched junction nucleotides: 3. Germline values: CDR1 MGHRA, CDR2 YSYEKL. CDR3 length: 14 amino acids. The CDR3 DNA sequence: TGCGCCAGCAGCCACCGACAGGGGCACACTGAAGCTTTCTTT. Amino acid sequence: CASSHRQGHTEAFF.

This chain uses TRBV5-4 with TRBJ2-5, with unresolved D. Germline V CDR1 and CDR2: SGHNT, YYREEE (reference sequence). The CDR3 runs to 14 residues. The V gene lost 5 bases and the J gene lost 2 bases, with 13 bases spanning the gap. CDR3 amino acids: CASRPAATQETQYF. The DNA of the CDR3 is TGTGCCAGCAGGCCTGCGGCAACGCAAGAGACCCAGTACTTC.

The chain links TRBV5-4 to TRBJ2-7, with a possible D match to TRBD2 (7 bases). Germline V lookup: CDR1 SGHNT, CDR2 YYREEE (reference sequence). CDR3 length equals 18 residues. V lost 4 bases and J lost 7, with 30 bases in between. CDR3 DNA: TGTGCCAGCAGCCCGGGGGCGGTCGGGGGGATACAGGGCGGGGAGCAGTACTTC. Translating it yields CASSPGAVGGIQGGEQYF.

This chain uses TRBV5-1 with TRBJ2-2; possibly TRBD2 for D (6 bases). Trimming removed 3 bases from V and 8 bases from J, with 8 bases in between. Germline CDR1 reads SGHRS; CDR2 reads YFSETQ. The CDR3 consists of 12 residues. The DNA for the CDR3 is TGCGCCAGCAGCTGGAGGGTAGGGGAGCTGTTTTTT. It yields the protein CASSWRVGELFF.

The chain recombines TRBV6-2 or TRBV6-3 with TRBJ2-5; a weak D match, TRBD1 (5 bases). Germline V lookup: CDR1 MNHEY, CDR2 SVGEGT. The CDR3 consists of 15 residues. V was trimmed by 0 bases and J by 4 bases, leaving 12 bases between them. The CDR3 protein is CASSYSVGLGETQYF. The CDR3 DNA sequence: TGTGCCAGCAGTTACTCGGTGGGGCTTGGAGAGACCCAGTACTTC.

This clone was seen a few times. This chain joins TRBV6-5 and TRBJ1-2; D gene unclear. The V and J ends lost 2 bases and 3 bases respectively, with 7 bases between them. The CDR3 is 13 amino acids. Germline V gene lookup returns CDR1 MNHEY and CDR2 SVGAGI. CDR3 in amino acids: CASSYGRDYGYTF. In nucleotides, the CDR3 is TGTGCCAGCAGTTACGGGCGAGACTATGGCTACACCTTC.

The V gene is TRBV5-1, the J gene TRBJ2-7, with D perhaps TRBD2 (6 bases). The V gene's germline CDR1 is SGHRS and CDR2 YFSETQ. V lost 0 bases and J 3 bases, leaving 13 bases between the germline ends. This CDR3 region has 15 residues. The CDR3 is CASSLGGEESYEQYF. The CDR3 nucleotides read TGCGCCAGCAGCTTGGGTGGGGAGGAAAGCTACGAGCAGTACTTC.

This chain uses TRBV19 with TRBJ2-1; the D call may be TRBD1 or TRBD2 (5 bases each). The CDR3 sequence is 15 residues long. Germline V gene lookup returns CDR1 LNHDA and CDR2 SQIVND (reference sequence). V shed 10 bases and J shed 4 bases, with 20 bases lying between them. CDR3 sequence: CATGHRGASYNEQFF. CDR3 bases: TGTGCCACCGGGCATAGGGGAGCATCATACAATGAGCAGTTCTTC.

The chain links TRBV7-9 to TRBJ2-7; no clear D. The CDR3 sequence is 14 residues long. Trimming removed 6 bases at V and 6 bases at J, with 18 bases between. Looked up from germline, CDR1 is SEHNR and CDR2 is FQNEAQ (reference sequence). DNA for the CDR3: TGTGCCAGCAGTTCTCTGACGGCATCGGGCGAGCAGTACTTC. Protein: CASSSLTASGEQYF. Based on the CDR3 plus reference TRBV7-9 and TRBJ2-7, the full variable domain is DTGVSQNPRHKITKRGQNVTFRCDPISEHNRLYWYRQTLGQGPEFLTYFQNEAQLEKSRLLSDRFSAERPKGSFSTLEIQRTEQGDSAMYLCASSSLTASGEQYFGPGTRLTVT.

The chain recombines TRBV2 with TRBJ2-7; 7 bases fit TRBD1. V trimming: 6 bases; J trimming: 2 bases; junction bases outside the gene matches: 10. The CDR3 has 15 amino acids. Germline loops: CDR1 SNHLY, CDR2 FYNNEI. CDR3 bases: TGTGCCAGCAGGATCTACAGGGGCCATACCTACGAGCAGTACTTC. Translation: CASRIYRGHTYEQYF.

The chain combines TRBV4-2 with TRBJ2-5, with D unresolved. This CDR3 spans 15 amino acids. V lost 1 base and J 5 bases, leaving 14 bases between the germline ends. Germline V gene lookup returns CDR1 LGHNA and CDR2 YNFKEQ. In nucleotides, the CDR3 is TGTGCCAGCAGCCAAGTAAAGGGTCTGAGGGAGACCCAGTACTTC. This translates into CASSQVKGLRETQYF.

This clone was recorded once. The chain employs TRBV11-3 and TRBJ1-1, with a tentative D call TRBD1 (5 bases). This CDR3 is 14 amino acids long. Between the trimmed V and J ends, which lost 5 bases and 0 bases, there was a span of 10 bases. In germline, CDR1 is SGHNT, CDR2 YENEEA. The CDR3 DNA is TGTGCCAGCAGCCCGAGACAGTTGAACACTGAAGCTTTCTTT. It yields the protein CASSPRQLNTEAFF.

The chain carries TRBV20-1 and TRBJ2-5; D uncertain. The CDR3 contains 11 residues. V lost 6 bases and J lost 2, with 7 bases in between. Germline V gene sequence: CDR1 DFQATT, CDR2 SNEGSKA (reference sequence). As DNA, the CDR3 is TGCAGTGCACAGCAACAAGAGACCCAGTACTTC. Its protein is CSAQQQETQYF.